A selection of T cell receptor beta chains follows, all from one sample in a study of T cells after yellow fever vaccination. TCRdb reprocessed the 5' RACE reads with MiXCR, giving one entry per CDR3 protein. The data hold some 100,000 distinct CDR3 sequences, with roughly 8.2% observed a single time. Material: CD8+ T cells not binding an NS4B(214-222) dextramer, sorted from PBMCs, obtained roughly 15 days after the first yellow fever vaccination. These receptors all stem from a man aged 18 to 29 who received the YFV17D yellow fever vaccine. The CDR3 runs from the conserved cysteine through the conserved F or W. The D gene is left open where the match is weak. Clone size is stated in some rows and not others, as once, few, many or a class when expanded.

CDR3: CTSSEGQIYQPQHF
DNA: TGTACCAGCAGTGAAGGACAGATATATCAGCCCCAGCATTTT
size: NA
J: TRBJ1-5
D: NA
V: TRBV2

CDR3: CASSFWVGRENQPQHF
DNA: TGTGCCAGCAGCTTTTGGGTTGGGAGGGAGAATCAGCCCCAGCATTTT
size: few
J: TRBJ1-5
D: NA
V: TRBV5-5

CDR3: CASSQDPGMGDGYTF
DNA: TGCGCCAGCAGCCAAGATCCGGGGATGGGGGATGGCTACACCTTC
size: few
J: TRBJ1-2
D: NA
V: TRBV4-3

CDR3: CASTKAGDTQYF
DNA: TGTGCCAGCACCAAAGCAGGGGATACGCAGTATTTT
size: NA
J: TRBJ2-3
D: NA
V: TRBV6-2/TRBV6-3

CDR3: CTSSLQYNEQFF
DNA: TGTACCAGCAGTTTACAGTACAATGAGCAGTTCTTC
size: NA
J: TRBJ2-1
D: NA
V: TRBV12-3/TRBV12-4

CDR3: CASSPLERDTEAFF
DNA: TGCGCCAGCAGCCCGTTGGAGCGGGACACTGAAGCTTTCTTT
size: few
J: TRBJ1-1
D: NA
V: TRBV5-1

CDR3: CASGDTVNTEAFF
DNA: TGTGCCAGTGGGGACACCGTGAACACTGAAGCTTTCTTT
size: NA
J: TRBJ1-1
D: NA
V: TRBV12-3/TRBV12-4

CDR3: CASSLWRGPTDTQYF
DNA: TGTGCCAGCAGCTTGTGGCGGGGGCCCACAGATACGCAGTATTTT
size: few
J: TRBJ2-3
D: NA
V: TRBV11-1

CDR3: CASRLRDSTYEQYF
DNA: TGTGCCAGTCGTCTTCGGGACAGCACCTACGAGCAGTACTTC
size: NA
J: TRBJ2-7
D: TRBD1
V: TRBV19

CDR3: CASSTQGDGSTEAFF
DNA: TGTGCCAGCAGCACCCAGGGAGATGGGTCGACTGAAGCTTTCTTT
size: few
J: TRBJ1-1
D: NA
V: TRBV5-4

CDR3: CASSLYGVNSPLHF
DNA: TGTGCCAGCAGCTTGTACGGGGTGAATTCACCCCTCCACTTT
size: few
J: TRBJ1-6
D: NA
V: TRBV7-3

CDR3: CASSLEGGQETQYF
DNA: TGTGCCAGCAGCTTGGAAGGGGGTCAAGAGACCCAGTACTTC
size: NA
J: TRBJ2-5
D: NA
V: TRBV5-4

CDR3: CASSPPLAGGQETQYF
DNA: TGTGCCAGCAGCCCTCCTTTAGCGGGGGGTCAAGAGACCCAGTACTTC
size: few
J: TRBJ2-5
D: TRBD2
V: TRBV5-4

CDR3: CASSQGSGSMETQYF
DNA: TGCGCCAGCAGCCAAGGTTCTGGCAGTATGGAGACCCAGTACTTC
size: few
J: TRBJ2-5
D: NA
V: TRBV4-1

CDR3: CASRTGQAEKLFF
DNA: TGTGCCAGCAGAACTGGACAGGCCGAGAAACTGTTTTTT
size: few
J: TRBJ1-4
D: TRBD1
V: TRBV12-3/TRBV12-4

CDR3: CASSLGGGGFTDTQYF
DNA: TGTGCCAGCAGCTTAGGAGGCGGGGGGTTCACAGATACGCAGTATTTT
size: few
J: TRBJ2-3
D: TRBD2
V: TRBV11-2

CDR3: CASSLVYPRFQSGYEQYF
DNA: TGTGCCAGCAGTTTAGTTTACCCTCGCTTCCAGTCGGGCTACGAGCAGTACTTC
size: NA
J: TRBJ2-7
D: NA
V: TRBV28

CDR3: CASTERRGLTGDSHNTDTQYF
DNA: TGTGCCAGCACCGAGAGGAGGGGGCTGACGGGGGACTCACATAACACAGATACGCAGTATTTT
size: NA
J: TRBJ2-3
D: NA
V: TRBV11-1

CDR3: CSGRKGEHVGYTF
DNA: TGCAGTGGGAGAAAGGGCGAACATGTTGGCTACACCTTC
size: NA
J: TRBJ1-2
D: NA
V: TRBV20-1

CDR3: CASSHSVGGPNVLTF
DNA: TGCGCCAGCAGCCACTCCGTCGGAGGGCCCAACGTCCTGACTTTC
size: NA
J: TRBJ2-6
D: NA
V: TRBV4-3

CDR3: CASTLAGGTWNEQFF
DNA: TGTGCCAGTACCCTAGCGGGGGGGACCTGGAATGAGCAGTTCTTC
size: NA
J: TRBJ2-1
D: TRBD2
V: TRBV19

CDR3: CASSTGTGGLTNEKLFF
DNA: TGTGCCAGCAGTACCGGGACAGGGGGCTTAACTAATGAAAAACTGTTTTTT
size: few
J: TRBJ1-4
D: TRBD1
V: TRBV7-2

CDR3: CASSVEQDTDTQYF
DNA: TGTGCCAGCAGCGTAGAACAGGACACAGATACGCAGTATTTT
size: many
J: TRBJ2-3
D: NA
V: TRBV9

CDR3: CASSPLYSYNEQFF
DNA: TGCGCCAGCAGCCCATTATACTCCTACAATGAGCAGTTCTTC
size: many
J: TRBJ2-1
D: NA
V: TRBV5-1

CDR3: CASSLSEVDTQYF
DNA: TGTGCCAGCAGCTTATCAGAGGTGGATACGCAGTATTTT
size: NA
J: TRBJ2-3
D: NA
V: TRBV7-9

CDR3: CASSDQGQPQHF
DNA: TGTGCCAGCAGTGATCAAGGGCAGCCCCAGCATTTT
size: many
J: TRBJ1-5
D: NA
V: TRBV25-1

CDR3: CASSWRYHTDTQYF
DNA: TGCGCCAGCAGCTGGAGGTACCACACAGATACGCAGTATTTT
size: NA
J: TRBJ2-3
D: NA
V: TRBV5-1

CDR3: CASSLGRQGSRNSPLHF
DNA: TGTGCCAGCAGCTTAGGTAGACAGGGATCTAGGAATTCACCCCTCCACTTT
size: NA
J: TRBJ1-6
D: TRBD1
V: TRBV13

CDR3: CASILRWGLDYGYTF
DNA: TGTGCCAGCATCCTGCGCTGGGGGCTTGACTATGGCTACACCTTC
size: few
J: TRBJ1-2
D: NA
V: TRBV6-1

CDR3: CATSASRWGSQETQYF
DNA: TGTGCCACCAGTGCGTCCCGGTGGGGGAGCCAAGAGACCCAGTACTTC
size: many
J: TRBJ2-5
D: NA
V: TRBV24-1

CDR3: CASSVDAQRAYEQYF
DNA: TGTGCCAGCAGCGTAGATGCCCAGCGGGCCTACGAGCAGTACTTC
size: NA
J: TRBJ2-7
D: NA
V: TRBV9

CDR3: CATLPGPGNTIYF
DNA: TGTGCCACCCTCCCGGGGCCTGGAAACACCATATATTTT
size: NA
J: TRBJ1-3
D: NA
V: TRBV2

CDR3: CASRGWGQETQYF
DNA: TGCGCCAGCAGAGGGTGGGGCCAAGAGACCCAGTACTTC
size: few
J: TRBJ2-5
D: NA
V: TRBV4-1

CDR3: CASSLVRGSGTEAFF
DNA: TGTGCCAGCAGCTTAGTTCGAGGGTCGGGGACTGAAGCTTTCTTT
size: few
J: TRBJ1-1
D: NA
V: TRBV7-8

CDR3: CASSQYLLGTRPLNEQFF
DNA: TGTGCCAGCAGCCAATATTTATTGGGGACTAGACCTCTCAATGAGCAGTTCTTC
size: many
J: TRBJ2-1
D: TRBD2
V: TRBV3-1

CDR3: CASSEDGSLMNTEAFF
DNA: TGCGCCAGCAGTGAGGACGGCTCCCTCATGAACACTGAAGCTTTCTTT
size: NA
J: TRBJ1-1
D: NA
V: TRBV10-2

CDR3: CASSWDLSTDTQYF
DNA: TGTGCCAGCAGCTGGGACCTAAGCACAGATACGCAGTATTTT
size: NA
J: TRBJ2-3
D: NA
V: TRBV7-9